This T cell receptor beta chain was identified during a study of T-cell reconstitution after alpha-beta-depleted transplantation in children (dated by TCRdb to the mid-2010s). With regard to the full study: Using TCR repertoire profiling, the study followed T-cell immune reconstitution in a quantitative way in children after TCRalphabeta/CD19-depleted allogeneic hematopoietic cell transplantation. Points the paper makes about the study in general: In some patients, the high TCRbeta diversity seen at day 60 was put down to recipient T cells and intrathymic progenitors that had survived conditioning. The apparently early alphabetaT-cell count recovery about two months after transplant was reportedly dependent on only several hundred rapidly expanded clones derived from non-depleted graft cells. Over the following months the frequencies of hyperexpanded clones went down, and after one year T-cell counts and TCRbeta diversity were mostly credited to newly produced T cells.

The treatment or condition label, as the study defines it: allogeneic hematopoietic cell transplantation with graft depleted of TCRalphabeta T cells and CD19 B cells. The transplant recipients were children given TCRalphabeta/CD19-depleted allogeneic hematopoietic cell grafts. Details on this clonotype: No antigen is known for it. Qualities for individual bases were not recorded, and no much larger clone is one base off.

Receptors were amplified or captured by PCR. The instrument given in TCRdb is Illumina HiSeq 2500. TCR library preparation used molecular barcoding, with unique molecular identifiers applied to normalize quantification of the TCRbeta repertoire. TCRdb reprocessing: public reads trimmed at Q25 with fastp, clones called with MiXCR, in-frame beta chains kept. CDR3 protein sequences are deduplicated, and each keeps its most common genes and DNA. The sample yields hundreds of thousands of distinct CDR3 sequences; under 25% were counted once. The ten largest make up 13% to 15% of the sample. Trimming costs V 5 bases and J 0 bases, and their ends lie 20 bases apart. The CDR3 spans 18 residues, from the cysteine through the phenylalanine. Only CDR3 DNA remains: 54 bases, in frame from the first base. Based on the germline V gene (reference sequence), the CDR1 and CDR2 sequences are DFQATT and SNEGSKA.

The starting material was PBMCs, mostly from graft donor cells, obtained 360 days after TCRalphabeta/CD19-depleted stem cell transplant. The receptor's source is a boy younger than two who had a stem cell transplant for acute myeloid leukemia, so the T cells may come from the graft donor. The chain is made from TRBV20-1 and TRBJ2-6; a tentative D call is TRBD1 (5 bases match). At the DNA level, the sequence is TGCAGTGCTCCCTTCGCGACAGCTATACCCTCTGGGGCCAACGTCCTGACTTTC. Its amino acids are CSAPFATAIPSGANVLTF.